This T cell receptor beta chain was found in a study of cytomegalovirus exposure and HLA in healthy donors. It was with 60 Vbeta and 13 Jbeta primers that the PCR ran. Profiled with immunoSEQ multiplex PCR; TCRdb holds only in-frame clones, not every one. Of approximately 110,000 clones listed, 81% are singletons. Germline CDR1 reads MNHNY; CDR2 reads SVGAGI (reference sequence). This CDR3 comprises 13 residues. V lost 2 bases to trimming and J lost 8 bases, with 12 bases between them. The source is a woman under 40 in good health and CMV-seronegative. The chain couples TRBV6-6 to TRBJ1-2; D uncertain. Material: PBMCs. The CDR3 spells CASSYGTYGGYTF. In nucleotides, the CDR3 is TGTGCCAGCAGTTACGGAACCTACGGGGGCTACACCTTC.